This TCR beta chain came from a study of regulatory dendritic cells for organ transplantation. This clone was found a few times. The CDR3 is made up of 14 amino acids. The ends were cut back, 0 bases at V and 4 bases at J, with 9 bases in the middle. Germline V CDR1 and CDR2: LGHNA, YSLEER. Method: immunoSEQ multiplex PCR; TCRdb's copy keeps in-frame clones and lacks some. The sample includes 4,500 to 6,500 clones, about 64% of them seen just once. The chain has TRBV4-3 and TRBJ1-2; D not certain. The TCR comes from a human donor in good health. The sample taken for sequencing was memory CD8+ T cells from blood. Subset: CD45RO+ memory T cells. The CDR3 reads CASSQDTRPYGYTF. DNA for the CDR3: TGCGCCAGCAGCCAAGACACGCGGCCCTATGGCTACACCTTC.